These T cell receptor beta chains were read from a single sample in a study of beta chain features in type 1 diabetes. Method: immunoSEQ multiplex PCR; TCRdb's copy keeps in-frame clones and lacks some. This table has under 300,000 clones, roughly 21% appearing once. The specimen was naive CD4+ T cells from blood. The receptors stem from a woman in her 40s with type 1 diabetes. The CDR3 runs from the conserved cysteine through the conserved F or W. D genes are given only for firm matches. Size is omitted from some rows. Given values are once, few, many or a class for expanded clones.

clone_size d_call j_call v_call cdr3_length cdr3_nt cdr3_aa
few - TRBJ2-1 TRBV19 13 TGTGCCAGTAGTCTTACAGGGCATGGTGAGCAGTTCTTC CASSLTGHGEQFF
few - TRBJ2-1 TRBV13 15 TGTGCCAGCAGCTACCGGGGTGGCTCCTACAATGAGCAGTTCTTC CASSYRGGSYNEQFF
- TRBD1 TRBJ2-1 TRBV18 13 TGTGCCAGCTCACCAGACAGGGCTCATGAGCAGTTCTTC CASSPDRAHEQFF
- TRBD2 TRBJ2-1 TRBV4-3 15 TGCGCCAGCTCCCCCCCGGCTAGCGGGAGGAATGAGCAGTTCTTC CASSPPASGRNEQFF
few - TRBJ2-2 TRBV9 15 TGTGCCAGCAGCAGGGACCCGGGGGATCGCGGGGAGCTGTTTTTT CASSRDPGDRGELFF
few - TRBJ1-5 TRBV9 15 TGTGCCAGCAGCGTTTGCAGGACACACGATCAGCCCCAGCATTTT CASSVCRTHDQPQHF
- TRBD1 TRBJ2-7 TRBV10-3 15 TGTGCCATCAGTGAGTTCGACAGGGGAAACTACGAGCAGTACTTC CAISEFDRGNYEQYF
few TRBD2 TRBJ2-7 TRBV4-3 13 TGCGCCAGCAGCGCTAGCGGTAGTTACGAGCAGTACTTC CASSASGSYEQYF
few TRBD1 TRBJ2-3 TRBV30 13 TGTGCCTGGGAGACAGGGCTTCGGGATACGCAGTATTTT CAWETGLRDTQYF
- TRBD2 TRBJ2-3 TRBV5-1 16 TGCGCCAGCAGCTATCCCGTGGCGGGAGTTGCAGATACGCAGTATTTT CASSYPVAGVADTQYF
- TRBD1 TRBJ1-2 TRBV4-2 15 TGTGCCAGCAGGGCGACAGGGGGCATAAGAGATGGCTACACCTTC CASRATGGIRDGYTF
few - TRBJ1-5 TRBV5-1 14 TGCGCCAGCAGCGAGGTGCCCTCTAATCAGCCCCAGCATTTT CASSEVPSNQPQHF
- TRBD1 TRBJ2-7 TRBV2 14 TGTGCCAGCACCTGGACAGGGCAGAACTACGAGCAGTACTTC CASTWTGQNYEQYF
- - TRBJ1-6 TRBV9 14 TGTGCCAGCAGAGCAGGGACCTATAATTCACCCCTCCACTTT CASRAGTYNSPLHF
- - TRBJ1-2 TRBV29-1 16 TGCAGCGTTGAAGACGCCGTCAGGGGAGGGAACTATGGCTACACCTTC CSVEDAVRGGNYGYTF
few TRBD1 TRBJ1-6 TRBV18 14 TGTGCCAGCTCACCAAGACAGGGTAATTCACCCCTCCACTTT CASSPRQGNSPLHF
- - TRBJ1-5 TRBV7-8 16 TGTGCCAGCAGCCCCCGGGCCAAGGAGGGCAATCAGCCCCAGCATTTT CASSPRAKEGNQPQHF
- - TRBJ1-6 TRBV7-2 16 TGTGCCAGCACCCCCTCCCCCCAAGGACAGTGGGGACCCCTCCACTTT CASTPSPQGQWGPLHF
- - TRBJ2-5 TRBV7-2 13 TGTGCCAGCAGCTTAGGAGAAACGGAGACCCAGTACTTC CASSLGETETQYF
- - TRBJ2-7 TRBV30 13 TGTGCCTGGAGAAGAGCGGGCGCTTACGAGCAGTACTTC CAWRRAGAYEQYF
- - TRBJ2-2 TRBV2 16 TGTGCCAGCAGTTCAGGGGTCTCTCGGAACACCGGGGAGCTGTTTTTT CASSSGVSRNTGELFF
- - TRBJ1-1 TRBV30 13 TGTGCCTGGAGTGTAGACGGGGTGAGTGAAGCTTTCTTT CAWSVDGVSEAFF
few - TRBJ2-1 TRBV29-1 15 TGCAGCGTTGAAGGCTCCCTCAGCTCCTACAATGAGCAGTTCTTC CSVEGSLSSYNEQFF
- - TRBJ1-2 TRBV6-6 11 TGTGCCAGCAGCAGTGGCTATGGCTACACCTTC CASSSGYGYTF
- TRBD1 TRBJ2-5 TRBV19 14 TGTGCCAGTAGTACCGACAGGGGACAAGAGACCCAGTACTTC CASSTDRGQETQYF